This T cell receptor (beta chain) was found in a study of shared clonotypes between healthy human individuals. Assay: immunoSEQ multiplex PCR; the TCRdb copy retains only in-frame clones and omits some. The data contain over 750,000 clones, about 96% of them singletons. Germline V CDR1 and CDR2: MNHEY, SMNVEV (reference sequence). J lost 5 bases, V lost 5 bases, and 3 bases had no gene match. CDR3 length: 14 amino acids. CD8 cells regarded as naive lacked CD45RO, were positively chosen for CCR7, and omitted terminally differentiated effector memory CD45RA+ cells. This chain uses TRBV27 with TRBJ2-7, with 13 bases lining up with TRBD2. This clonotype was obtained from a man aged 25 to 40 in good health. The sequenced sample was naive CD8+ T cells sorted from blood. The CDR3 DNA is TGTGCCAGCAGTCCGACTAGCGGGAGGAACGAGCAGTACTTC. This encodes CASSPTSGRNEQYF.